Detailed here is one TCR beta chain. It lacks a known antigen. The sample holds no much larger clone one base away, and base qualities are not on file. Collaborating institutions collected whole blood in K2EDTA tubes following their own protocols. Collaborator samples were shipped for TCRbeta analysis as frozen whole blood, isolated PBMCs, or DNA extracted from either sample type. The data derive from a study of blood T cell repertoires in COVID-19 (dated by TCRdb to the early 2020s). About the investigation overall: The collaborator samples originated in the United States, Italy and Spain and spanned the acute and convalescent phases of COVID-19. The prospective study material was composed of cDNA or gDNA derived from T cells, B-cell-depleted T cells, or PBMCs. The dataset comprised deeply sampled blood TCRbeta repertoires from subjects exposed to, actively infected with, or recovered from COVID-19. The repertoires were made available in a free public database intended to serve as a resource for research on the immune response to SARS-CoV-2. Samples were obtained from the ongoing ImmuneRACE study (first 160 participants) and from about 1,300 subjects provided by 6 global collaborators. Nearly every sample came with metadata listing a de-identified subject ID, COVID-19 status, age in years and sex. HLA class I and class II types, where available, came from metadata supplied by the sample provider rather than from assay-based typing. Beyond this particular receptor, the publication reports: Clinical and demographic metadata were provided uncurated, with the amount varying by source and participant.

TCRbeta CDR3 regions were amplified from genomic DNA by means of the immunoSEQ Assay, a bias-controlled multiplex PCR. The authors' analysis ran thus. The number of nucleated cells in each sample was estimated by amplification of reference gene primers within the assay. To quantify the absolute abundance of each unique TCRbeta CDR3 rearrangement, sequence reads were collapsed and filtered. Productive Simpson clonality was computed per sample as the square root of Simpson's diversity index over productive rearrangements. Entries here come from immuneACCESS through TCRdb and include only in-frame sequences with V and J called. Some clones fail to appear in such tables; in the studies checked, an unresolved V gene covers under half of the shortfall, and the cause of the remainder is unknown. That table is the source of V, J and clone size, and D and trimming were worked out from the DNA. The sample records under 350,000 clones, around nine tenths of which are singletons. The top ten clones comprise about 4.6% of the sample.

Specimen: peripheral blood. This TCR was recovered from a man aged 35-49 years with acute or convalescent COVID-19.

The CDR3 region reads CASSLDRVGGYTF. The DNA sequence reads TGTGCCAGCAGCTTAGACAGGGTGGGAGGCTACACCTTC. The rearrangement joined TRBV7-9 to TRBJ1-2; the D gene is perhaps TRBD1, from 6 matching bases. CDR3 length: 13 amino acids, cysteine to phenylalanine. Just CDR3 DNA is preserved here, 39 bases in frame from base 1. V was cut back by 1 base and J by 8 bases, leaving a gap of 11 bases between them. Reading the germline V gene (reference sequence) gives CDR1 SEHNR and CDR2 FQNEAQ. The full variable domain, with segments outside the CDR3 supplied by the reference TRBV7-9 and TRBJ1-2 proteins, appears as DTGVSQNPRHKITKRGQNVTFRCDPISEHNRLYWYRQTLGQGPEFLTYFQNEAQLEKSRLLSDRFSAERPKGSFSTLEIQRTEQGDSAMYLCASSLDRVGGYTFGSGTRLTVV.